This TCR beta chain emerged from a study of shared clonotypes between healthy human individuals. The wider study: Each donor had three CD4 naive, three CD4 memory, two CD8 naive and one CD8 memory plate. Findings of the study overall: Among the subsets, naive ones generally showed larger estimated richness than memory ones. The generation probabilities recorded for non-shared clonotypes fell below those of clonotypes shared by all four donors. The naive CD4 repertoires of a handful of donors were compared, and around 4.7% of clonotypes were shared.

TCRdb's table, derived via immunoSEQ multiplex PCR, lists solely in-frame clones and lacks some. Of about 870,000 clones in the sample, around 93% are singletons; the top ten hold around 24%. Positively selected for CCR7, the CD45RO-negative cells used as naive CD8 cells excluded terminally differentiated effector memory CD45RA+ cells. This clone was detected only once. The antigen is undetermined. The sample was naive CD8+ T cells sorted from blood. The receptor was isolated from a man aged 25-40 years in good health.

CDR3 DNA: TGTGCCAGCATCTTATCGCCCTTGAGCAATCAGCCCCAGCATTTT. Protein product: CASILSPLSNQPQHF. The chain uses TRBV28 and TRBJ1-5; no clear D. V was trimmed by 7 bases and J by 1 base, leaving 14 bases between them. CDR1 MDHEN and CDR2 SYDVKM come from the germline V gene. This CDR3 spans 15 amino acids.